The rows below give T cell receptor beta chains drawn from one sample of a study of blood T cells in healthy people across ages. TCRdb passed the 5' RACE reads through MiXCR, listing each CDR3 protein once. The data hold approximately 1.5 million distinct CDR3 sequences, with roughly 32% observed a single time. The sequenced sample consisted of blood. The receptor set was obtained from a woman under 40 in good health. CDR3s include the opening cysteine and the closing phenylalanine or tryptophan. Fields, in order: V gene, J gene, D gene, clone size, CDR3 DNA, CDR3 protein. D genes are given only for firm matches. Clone size is shown for a subset of rows, as once, few, many or a class of expanded clone.

V: TRBV6-2/TRBV6-3; J: TRBJ2-1; D: NA; size: NA; DNA: TGTGCCAGCAGCGAAATCCCGTTATTAGAACCCTACAATGAGCAGTTCTTC; CDR3: CASSEIPLLEPYNEQFF
V: TRBV29-1; J: TRBJ2-3; D: TRBD2; size: many; DNA: TGCAGCGTCGTAGCGGGGTCCGGCACAGATACGCAGTATTTT; CDR3: CSVVAGSGTDTQYF
V: TRBV6-1; J: TRBJ1-5; D: NA; size: NA; DNA: TGTGCCAGCAGTGAGACCGGGTCCCTAGGGGTTCAGCCCCGGCATTTT; CDR3: CASSETGSLGVQPRHF
V: TRBV7-9; J: TRBJ2-3; D: NA; size: NA; DNA: TGTGCCAGCAGCCCTCTGGGAGGGGGGGTGCCTCTAAATACGCAGTATTTT; CDR3: CASSPLGGGVPLNTQYF
V: TRBV20-1; J: TRBJ1-1; D: NA; size: NA; DNA: TGCAGTGCGCCTCGCCAGGGGACTGAAGCTTTCTTT; CDR3: CSAPRQGTEAFF
V: TRBV20-1; J: TRBJ2-1; D: TRBD1; size: NA; DNA: TGTAGTGCTATACAGGGGGTCAATGAGCAGTTCTTC; CDR3: CSAIQGVNEQFF
V: TRBV4-1; J: TRBJ2-1; D: NA; size: few; DNA: TGCGCCAGCAGCCAAGTAGACAATGAGCAGTTCTTC; CDR3: CASSQVDNEQFF
V: TRBV5-1; J: TRBJ2-6; D: NA; size: NA; DNA: TGCGCCAGCAGCCCGACTGGGTTCTCTGGGGCCAACGTCCTGACTTTC; CDR3: CASSPTGFSGANVLTF
V: TRBV6-1; J: TRBJ1-5; D: NA; size: NA; DNA: TGTGCCAGCACTGGAATTTTGCTTGGCAATCAGCCCCAGCATTTT; CDR3: CASTGILLGNQPQHF
V: TRBV10-3; J: TRBJ2-3; D: NA; size: NA; DNA: TGTGCCATCAGTGAGTCCAAGCGGAGCACAGATACGCAGTATTTT; CDR3: CAISESKRSTDTQYF
V: TRBV20-1; J: TRBJ2-4; D: NA; size: many; DNA: TGCAGTGCTAGAGATCTAGCGTACATTCAGTACTTC; CDR3: CSARDLAYIQYF
V: TRBV29-1; J: TRBJ2-3; D: NA; size: many; DNA: TGCAGCGTAGCCGGGACACCCGAATTAGCAGATACGCAGTATTTT; CDR3: CSVAGTPELADTQYF
V: TRBV7-9; J: TRBJ2-1; D: TRBD2; size: few; DNA: TGTGCCAGCATCTCCCCGGGACTAGCGGCGTACAATGAGCAGTTCTTC; CDR3: CASISPGLAAYNEQFF
V: TRBV9; J: TRBJ1-4; D: NA; size: few; DNA: TGTGCCAGCAGCGTAGAGGGGAATGAAAAACTGTTTTTT; CDR3: CASSVEGNEKLFF
V: TRBV7-8; J: TRBJ2-5; D: NA; size: NA; DNA: TGTGCCAGCAGCCAACCGGGACAAGGAGCCCAGTACTTC; CDR3: CASSQPGQGAQYF
V: TRBV3-1; J: TRBJ2-2; D: NA; size: NA; DNA: TGTGCCAGCAGCCCACACCGTGGCGTTGGCACCGGGGAGCTGTTTTTT; CDR3: CASSPHRGVGTGELFF
V: TRBV7-9; J: TRBJ1-1; D: NA; size: NA; DNA: TGTGCCAGCAGCTTAGACTTACGCACTGAAGCTTTCTTT; CDR3: CASSLDLRTEAFF
V: TRBV4-1; J: TRBJ2-5; D: TRBD1; size: few; DNA: TGCGCCAGCAGCCAAGATGGTACAGGGGGACAAGAGGCCCAGTACTTC; CDR3: CASSQDGTGGQEAQYF
V: TRBV5-6; J: TRBJ2-1; D: NA; size: NA; DNA: TGTGCCAGCAGCGGCGGGACGAATGAGGGTGAGCAGTTCTTC; CDR3: CASSGGTNEGEQFF
V: TRBV29-1; J: TRBJ1-2; D: NA; size: few; DNA: TGCAGCGCCGAGGGAGGGATCGGCTATGGCTACACCTTC; CDR3: CSAEGGIGYGYTF
V: TRBV20-1; J: TRBJ2-4; D: NA; size: few; DNA: TGCAGTGCTAGGGGTCAACAGTTACAAAACATTCAGTACTTC; CDR3: CSARGQQLQNIQYF
V: TRBV28; J: TRBJ1-2; D: NA; size: NA; DNA: TGTGCCAGCATTATCGGGGGGCAGGGCGTTAACTATGGCTACACCTTC; CDR3: CASIIGGQGVNYGYTF
V: TRBV9; J: TRBJ1-5; D: NA; size: NA; DNA: TGTGCCAGCAGCGTCAGGGCAGCAGATCAGCCCCAGCATTTT; CDR3: CASSVRAADQPQHF
V: TRBV3-1; J: TRBJ2-2; D: TRBD2; size: NA; DNA: TGTGCCAGCAGCCGACTTAGCGGGAGTAGATCCGGGGAGCTGTTTTTT; CDR3: CASSRLSGSRSGELFF
V: TRBV12-3/TRBV12-4; J: TRBJ1-4; D: TRBD1; size: NA; DNA: TGTGCCAGCAGTTTAGGAAAGTGGGACAGCGGAAATGAAAAACTGTTTTTT; CDR3: CASSLGKWDSGNEKLFF
V: TRBV4-1; J: TRBJ2-3; D: TRBD2; size: NA; DNA: TGCGCCAGCAGCCAAGATCACGGGAGGCCGGAGGATACGCAGTATTTT; CDR3: CASSQDHGRPEDTQYF
V: TRBV20-1; J: TRBJ2-1; D: TRBD2; size: few; DNA: TGCAGTGCTAAGAAGCGGGAGGGGGGTGAGCAGTTCTTC; CDR3: CSAKKREGGEQFF
V: TRBV4-1; J: TRBJ2-3; D: TRBD2; size: NA; DNA: TGCGCCAGCAGCCAAGATCTTGTGGGGACTAGAGGCACAGATACGCAGTATTTT; CDR3: CASSQDLVGTRGTDTQYF
V: TRBV9; J: TRBJ1-2; D: NA; size: few; DNA: TGTGCCAGCAGCTCTTCCGTTGGCTACACCTTC; CDR3: CASSSSVGYTF
V: TRBV7-9; J: TRBJ2-7; D: NA; size: NA; DNA: TGTGCCAGCAGCTTACTCGGGGCAGGGGACTACGAGCAGTACTTC; CDR3: CASSLLGAGDYEQYF
V: TRBV29-1; J: TRBJ1-2; D: TRBD1; size: few; DNA: TGCAGCGCTCTACAGGGGTCGGGCTATGGCTACACCTTC; CDR3: CSALQGSGYGYTF
V: TRBV7-2; J: TRBJ2-6; D: NA; size: few; DNA: TGTGCCAGCAGCTTAAGGCCAGGGCCTACCTCTGGGGCCAACGTCCTGACTTTC; CDR3: CASSLRPGPTSGANVLTF
V: TRBV12-3/TRBV12-4; J: TRBJ2-3; D: TRBD2; size: NA; DNA: TGTGCCAGCATTGTAGCGGGGGCTCTAGATACGCAGTATTTT; CDR3: CASIVAGALDTQYF
V: TRBV20-1; J: TRBJ1-2; D: NA; size: many; DNA: TGCAGTGCTAGAGATGAGGGAAACTATGGCTACACCTTC; CDR3: CSARDEGNYGYTF
V: TRBV7-9; J: TRBJ2-3; D: NA; size: many; DNA: TGTGCCAGCAGCCGAGAGGCAGGGAGCACAGATACGCAGTATTTT; CDR3: CASSREAGSTDTQYF